Presented here are 17 T cell receptor beta chains from one specimen sequenced in a study of T cell repertoires in cytomegalovirus infection. Via MiXCR, TCRdb re-called the reads, giving one row per CDR3 protein. This table has about 460,000 distinct CDR3 sequences, around 10% appearing once. Sequenced sample: PBMCs. The receptors were sampled from a human donor in good health (CMV status not recorded). Some clones in this sample may be carry-over from other donors' samples.

The J gene is TRBJ2-5, the V gene TRBV30; D remains ambiguous. Germline values: CDR1 GTSNPN, CDR2 SVGIG (reference sequence). Trimming removed 0 bases at V and 7 bases at J, with 12 bases between. CDR3 length equals 13 residues. CDR3 in amino acids: CAWSVQKKMTQYF. For the CDR3, the DNA is TGTGCCTGGAGTGTCCAGAAGAAGATGACCCAGTACTTC. Based on the CDR3 plus reference TRBV30 and TRBJ2-5, the full variable domain is SQTIHQWPATLVQPVGSPLSLECTVEGTSNPNLYWYRQAAGRGLQLLFYSVGIGQISSEVPQNLSASRPQDRQFILSSKKLLLSDSGFYLCAWSVQKKMTQYFGPGTRLLVL.

This clonotype occurred a few times. A much larger clone differs from this one at a single base, so this may be a read error. V usage is TRBV29-1 and J usage is TRBJ1-4; D is uncertain. The CDR3 has 11 amino acids. V dropped 6 bases and J dropped 0 bases, with 2 bases sitting between them. Germline lookup yields CDR1 SQVTM and CDR2 ANQGSEA. The CDR3, as DNA: TGCAGCGTGTCAACTAATGAAAAACTGTTTTTT. Its translation is CSVSTNEKLFF. Full variable domain (missing parts from reference TRBV29-1 and TRBJ1-4): SAVISQKPSRDICQRGTSLTIQCQVDSQVTMMFWYRQQPGQSLTLIATANQGSEATYESGFVIDKFPISRPNLTFSTLTVSNMSPEDSSIYLCSVSTNEKLFFGSGTQLSVL.

This clonotype was detected only a few times. The chain links TRBV20-1 to TRBJ1-2; the D is unclear. V was cut by 6 bases and J by 3 bases, with 8 bases left in between. The germline V gene encodes CDR1 DFQATT and CDR2 SNEGSKA (reference sequence). The CDR3 has 11 amino acids. This CDR3 is CSALRDYGYTF. CDR3 nucleotides: TGCAGTGCCCTAAGGGACTATGGCTACACCTTC.

The sample holds a few counts of this clonotype. J is TRBJ2-7 and V is TRBV20-1; 9 nucleotides line up with TRBD2. Germline CDR1 and CDR2: DFQATT and SNEGSKA (reference sequence). CDR3 length equals 15 residues. V was pared by 0 bases and J by 4 bases, with 7 bases of the junction left unmatched. CDR3 DNA sequence: TGCAGTGCTAGAGACCCACTAGCGGGCCTTTACGAGCAGTACTTC. Translation gives CSARDPLAGLYEQYF.

The chain recombines TRBV29-1 with TRBJ2-7; D unclear. CDR1 and CDR2 (germline): SQVTM, ANQGSEA. Between the trimmed V and J ends, which lost 7 bases and 3 bases, there was a span of 7 bases. The CDR3 is 10 residues long. In nucleotides, the CDR3 is TGCAGCGCAGTCGACTACGAGCAGTACTTC. Residues: CSAVDYEQYF.

This clonotype was seen at least ten times. V and J are TRBV11-3 and TRBJ2-2, with 9 bases fitting TRBD2. There are 15 residues in the CDR3. Germline values: CDR1 SGHNT, CDR2 YENEEA. J gave up 2 bases and V 4 bases, and 2 bases lay outside the gene matches. The CDR3 region is CASSSTSGNTGELFF. CDR3 nucleotides: TGTGCCAGCAGCTCGACTAGCGGTAACACCGGGGAGCTGTTTTTT.

This clonotype was detected only a few times. The chain joins TRBV12-3 or TRBV12-4 to TRBJ1-1; D is possibly TRBD1 (6 bases). This CDR3 is 12 amino acids long. Trimming stripped 3 bases from V and 8 bases from J, with 10 bases between. CDR3 region: CASSFLTGEAFF. The DNA of the CDR3 is TGTGCCAGCAGTTTTTTGACAGGCGAAGCTTTCTTT.

The CDR3 spells CASSQGTSKTNEQFF. The CDR3 DNA reads as TGTGCCAGCAGCCAAGGCACTAGCAAGACGAATGAGCAGTTCTTC. This sequence joins TRBV3-1 and TRBJ2-1, with TRBD2 as a possible D gene (6 bases). Germline V gives CDR1 LGHDT, CDR2 YNNKEL (reference sequence). The CDR3 length is 15 residues. V lost 1 base and J lost 7, with 14 bases in between.

The table lists this clonotype with many counts. The chain joins TRBV6-2 or TRBV6-3 to TRBJ2-3; 10 nucleotides agree with TRBD1. CDR3 length: 15 residues. Trimming cost V 2 bases and J 6 bases; bases outside gene matches: 5. Germline V lookup: CDR1 MNHEY, CDR2 SVGEGT. This CDR3 reads CASSYRPGQGDTQYF. The CDR3 DNA sequence: TGTGCCAGCAGTTACAGACCGGGACAGGGGGATACGCAGTATTTT.

This clonotype was counted ten times or more. The chain carries TRBV23-1 and TRBJ2-1; D might be TRBD1 or TRBD2, each matching 5 bases. TRBV23-1 is an ORF for which the function is uncertain. The CDR3 runs to 17 residues. The V end was cut by 2 bases, the J end by 8 bases, with 22 bases between. The DNA for the CDR3 is TGCGCCAGCAGTCAAACCCCCTTGGACGGGGCTTTGGATGAGCAGTTCTTC. Encoded protein: CASSQTPLDGALDEQFF.

This clonotype appeared many times. The DNA for the CDR3 is TGTGCCAGCAGCTCCTTGCCGCCGGGACTAGCGGGAGCTGAGCAGTTCTTC. This codes for CASSSLPPGLAGAEQFF. The chain recombines TRBV28 with TRBJ2-1; 14 positions match TRBD2. In germline, CDR1 is MDHEN, CDR2 SYDVKM. Trimming cost V 6 bases and J 9 bases; bases outside gene matches: 13. This CDR3 is 17 amino acids long.

This clonotype has at least ten counts. The rearrangement links TRBV6-6 to TRBJ2-5; D gene uncertain. Trimming pared 0 bases from V and 5 bases from J, leaving 19 bases between. The CDR3 loop spans 17 amino acids. CDR1 and CDR2 from the germline V gene are MNHNY and SVGAGI (reference sequence). The CDR3 DNA reads as TGTGCCAGCAGTTACTCAAACAGCCCGTTAGGGCGGGAGACCCAGTACTTC. The encoded protein is CASSYSNSPLGRETQYF.

This clonotype has at least ten counts. The V call is TRBV6-1, the J call TRBJ2-3; 12 nucleotides align to TRBD2. V was pared by 7 bases and J by 11 bases, with 10 bases of the junction left unmatched. The CDR3 extends over 14 amino acids. Germline CDR1 MNHNS, CDR2 SASEGT. CDR3 loop: CASIMTSGGGWQYF. CDR3 sequence (DNA): TGTGCCAGCATCATGACTAGCGGGGGAGGTTGGCAGTATTTT.

This clonotype was observed many times. The chain is built from TRBV19 and TRBJ1-1; D might be TRBD1 (6 bases). V shed 1 base and J shed 2 bases, with 8 bases lying between them. Germline CDR1 and CDR2: LNHDA and SQIVND (reference sequence). The CDR3 is 14 residues long. The CDR3 DNA follows: TGTGCCAGTAGTATAGGAGGGACAAACACTGAAGCTTTCTTT. It is translated as CASSIGGTNTEAFF.

This clonotype was picked up many times. This chain joins TRBV19 and TRBJ1-3, with D possibly TRBD1 on 6 matching bases. Per the germline V gene, CDR1 is LNHDA and CDR2 is SQIVND (reference sequence). The CDR3 is 14 residues long. Trimming took off 10 bases at V and 4 bases at J, with 17 bases between the two ends. The CDR3, as DNA: TGTGCCACCTCTTCAGGGGCGGCCGGAAACACCATATATTTT. Translation gives CATSSGAAGNTIYF.

This clonotype was seen many times. The CDR3 loop is CASKPGGGTYGYTF. In DNA form, the CDR3 reads TGTGCCAGCAAACCAGGAGGGGGAACCTATGGCTACACCTTC. This sequence joins TRBV28 and TRBJ1-2; TRBD1 might be the D (6 bases). Trimming stripped 7 bases from V and 4 bases from J, with 16 bases between. The CDR3 has 14 amino acids. Germline lookup yields CDR1 MDHEN and CDR2 SYDVKM.

This clonotype was counted between two and nine times. The genes are TRBV30 and TRBJ2-7; possibly TRBD1 for D (6 bases). Germline V gene data show CDR1 as GTSNPN and CDR2 as SVGIG (reference sequence). Trimming cost V 1 base and J 1 base, with 17 bases left between them. The CDR3 totals 16 residues. Here the CDR3 reads CAWSGTWTVPSYEQYF. The CDR3 DNA reads TGTGCCTGGAGTGGAACTTGGACAGTTCCTTCCTACGAGCAGTACTTC.